Listed below are T cell receptor beta chains from one sample, sequenced in a study of radiotherapy plus CTLA-4 blockade in lung cancer. Method: immunoSEQ multiplex PCR; TCRdb's copy keeps in-frame clones and lacks some. The sample has 110,000 or so clones; 65% to 85% are singletons. Material: peripheral blood, obtained from a patient treated with radiotherapy plus ipilimumab. All receptors come from a human donor with non-small cell lung cancer who had a partial response to radiotherapy plus ipilimumab. The CDR3 runs from the conserved cysteine through the conserved F or W. Fields, in order: D gene, clone size, V gene, J gene, CDR3 protein, CDR3 DNA. D genes are given only for firm matches. Some rows mark clone size as missing; the rest say once, few, many or name a class of expanded clone.

D gene: -
clone size: few
V gene: TRBV5-5
J gene: TRBJ1-6
CDR3 protein: CASSLVVQHSPLHF
CDR3 DNA: TGTGCCAGCAGCTTGGTAGTTCAACATTCACCCCTCCACTTT

D gene: -
clone size: -
V gene: TRBV9
J gene: TRBJ2-3
CDR3 protein: CASSVQGKGTDTQYF
CDR3 DNA: TGTGCCAGCAGCGTACAGGGGAAGGGGACAGATACGCAGTATTTT

D gene: -
clone size: -
V gene: TRBV19
J gene: TRBJ2-7
CDR3 protein: CASSIGPGRSYEQYF
CDR3 DNA: TGTGCCAGTAGTATCGGGCCGGGAAGAAGTTACGAGCAGTACTTC

D gene: -
clone size: -
V gene: TRBV10-3
J gene: TRBJ1-3
CDR3 protein: CAISQDSSGNTIYF
CDR3 DNA: TGTGCCATCAGCCAAGACAGCTCTGGAAACACCATATATTTT

D gene: -
clone size: -
V gene: TRBV27
J gene: TRBJ2-2
CDR3 protein: CASSFWGVGELFF
CDR3 DNA: TGTGCCAGCAGTTTTTGGGGGGTCGGGGAGCTGTTTTTT

D gene: -
clone size: -
V gene: TRBV6-5
J gene: TRBJ1-5
CDR3 protein: CASSYRGGSNQPQHF
CDR3 DNA: TGTGCCAGCAGTTACCGGGGTGGCAGCAATCAGCCCCAGCATTTT

D gene: TRBD2
clone size: few
V gene: TRBV19
J gene: TRBJ2-7
CDR3 protein: CASSMGLAGVEQYF
CDR3 DNA: TGTGCCAGTAGTATGGGACTAGCGGGAGTTGAGCAGTACTTC

D gene: -
clone size: -
V gene: TRBV18
J gene: TRBJ2-1
CDR3 protein: CASSPPGVRGNEQFF
CDR3 DNA: TGTGCCAGCTCACCGCCAGGGGTAAGGGGGAATGAGCAGTTCTTC

D gene: TRBD1
clone size: many
V gene: TRBV14
J gene: TRBJ2-7
CDR3 protein: CASRMTGEGRSYEQYF
CDR3 DNA: TGTGCCAGCAGAATGACAGGGGAAGGTCGCTCCTACGAGCAGTACTTC

D gene: TRBD1
clone size: -
V gene: TRBV6-6
J gene: TRBJ1-1
CDR3 protein: CASSPRTGNTEAFF
CDR3 DNA: TGTGCCAGCAGTCCGAGGACAGGGAACACTGAAGCTTTCTTT

D gene: TRBD1
clone size: once
V gene: TRBV7-2
J gene: TRBJ1-5
CDR3 protein: CASSPGQGANQPQHF
CDR3 DNA: TGTGCCAGCAGCCCCGGACAGGGGGCTAATCAGCCCCAGCATTTT

D gene: -
clone size: -
V gene: TRBV18
J gene: TRBJ2-3
CDR3 protein: CASSPELADTQYF
CDR3 DNA: TGTGCCAGCTCACCAGAGCTCGCAGATACGCAGTATTTT

D gene: TRBD1
clone size: -
V gene: TRBV5-6
J gene: TRBJ1-1
CDR3 protein: CASSGRQGARTEAFF
CDR3 DNA: TGTGCCAGCAGCGGGAGACAGGGGGCAAGGACTGAAGCTTTCTTT

D gene: -
clone size: -
V gene: TRBV19
J gene: TRBJ2-1
CDR3 protein: CASKGAGGKSHNEQFF
CDR3 DNA: TGTGCCAGTAAGGGGGCAGGCGGGAAGAGCCACAATGAGCAGTTCTTC

D gene: TRBD1
clone size: once
V gene: TRBV19
J gene: TRBJ2-7
CDR3 protein: CASSMGQARYEQYF
CDR3 DNA: TGTGCCAGTAGTATGGGACAGGCTCGCTACGAGCAGTACTTC

D gene: TRBD1
clone size: -
V gene: TRBV5-6
J gene: TRBJ1-4
CDR3 protein: CASSDRVGEKLFF
CDR3 DNA: TGTGCCAGCAGCGACAGGGTGGGTGAAAAACTGTTTTTT

D gene: TRBD2
clone size: -
V gene: TRBV4-1
J gene: TRBJ2-5
CDR3 protein: CASSQSPGLAGGETQYF
CDR3 DNA: TGCGCCAGCAGCCAGTCCCCGGGACTAGCGGGAGGGGAGACCCAGTACTTC

D gene: TRBD2
clone size: once
V gene: TRBV6-5
J gene: TRBJ2-1
CDR3 protein: CASSWTSGSYNEQFF
CDR3 DNA: TGTGCCAGCAGTTGGACTAGCGGTTCCTACAATGAGCAGTTCTTC

D gene: -
clone size: -
V gene: TRBV5-1
J gene: TRBJ2-1
CDR3 protein: CASSHMGQASFDNEQFF
CDR3 DNA: TGCGCCAGCAGCCACATGGGACAAGCATCCTTCGACAATGAGCAGTTCTTC

D gene: -
clone size: -
V gene: TRBV7-2
J gene: TRBJ1-3
CDR3 protein: CASSLWASSGNTIYF
CDR3 DNA: TGTGCCAGCAGCTTATGGGCAAGCTCTGGAAACACCATATATTTT

D gene: -
clone size: -
V gene: TRBV15
J gene: TRBJ1-2
CDR3 protein: CATSREGAGRSYGYTF
CDR3 DNA: TGTGCCACCAGCAGAGAAGGGGCAGGGAGGTCGTATGGCTACACCTTC

D gene: TRBD1
clone size: -
V gene: TRBV19
J gene: TRBJ1-2
CDR3 protein: CASTQPTGRNSGYTF
CDR3 DNA: TGTGCCAGTACCCAACCGACAGGGCGAAACTCTGGCTACACCTTC

D gene: -
clone size: few
V gene: TRBV5-6
J gene: TRBJ1-1
CDR3 protein: CASSWVAGANTEAFF
CDR3 DNA: TGTGCCAGCAGCTGGGTGGCAGGGGCTAACACTGAAGCTTTCTTT

D gene: -
clone size: -
V gene: TRBV7-2
J gene: TRBJ1-6
CDR3 protein: CASSLKVATDNSPLHF
CDR3 DNA: TGTGCCAGCAGCTTAAAAGTGGCCACCGATAATTCACCCCTCCACTTT

D gene: TRBD1
clone size: -
V gene: TRBV28
J gene: TRBJ1-5
CDR3 protein: CASSFPQGAGQPQHF
CDR3 DNA: TGTGCCAGCAGTTTCCCTCAGGGGGCCGGTCAGCCCCAGCATTTT

D gene: -
clone size: -
V gene: TRBV27
J gene: TRBJ2-5
CDR3 protein: CASSLGHGETQYF
CDR3 DNA: TGTGCCAGCAGTTTGGGACACGGGGAGACCCAGTACTTC

D gene: -
clone size: once
V gene: TRBV2
J gene: TRBJ2-7
CDR3 protein: CASSGDISAEQYF
CDR3 DNA: TGTGCCAGCAGTGGGGACATTTCCGCCGAGCAGTACTTC

D gene: -
clone size: -
V gene: TRBV15
J gene: TRBJ2-7
CDR3 protein: CATSRDLGEEQYF
CDR3 DNA: TGTGCCACCAGCAGAGATCTCGGGGAAGAGCAGTACTTC

D gene: TRBD1
clone size: -
V gene: TRBV30
J gene: TRBJ2-4
CDR3 protein: CAWSVGQGAKNIQYF
CDR3 DNA: TGTGCCTGGAGCGTAGGACAGGGGGCCAAAAACATTCAGTACTTC